Shown below are 9 T cell receptor beta chains from a single sample sequenced in a study of blood T cell repertoires in COVID-19. The protocol was immunoSEQ multiplex PCR, while the TCRdb copy is restricted to in-frame clones and leaves out a portion. This table holds 60,000 to 75,000 clones, around 88% found once. The sequenced sample consisted of peripheral blood. Source of these receptors: a woman of 80 years or more with acute or convalescent COVID-19.

This sequence joins TRBV6-6 and TRBJ1-2; TRBD1 aligns across 7 bases. CDR3 length: 14 residues. CDR1 and CDR2 from the germline V gene are MNHNY and SVGAGI (reference sequence). Trimming removed 6 bases from V and 4 bases from J; junction bases left unmatched: 8. The chain's CDR3 is CASSETGVGYGYTF. As DNA, the CDR3 is TGTGCCAGCAGCGAAACAGGGGTCGGCTATGGCTACACCTTC.

The chain links TRBV7-9 to TRBJ1-4, with D uncertain. CDR1 is SEHNR and CDR2 is FQNEAQ in the germline V gene (reference sequence). Trimming removed 0 bases from V and 7 bases from J, with 9 bases in between. CDR3 size: 14 residues. Written as DNA, the CDR3 is TGTGCCAGCAGCTTAGCGCTAGTCGGTGAAAAACTGTTTTTT. As protein: CASSLALVGEKLFF. The whole variable domain, remainder taken from reference TRBV7-9 and TRBJ1-4, is DTGVSQNPRHKITKRGQNVTFRCDPISEHNRLYWYRQTLGQGPEFLTYFQNEAQLEKSRLLSDRFSAERPKGSFSTLEIQRTEQGDSAMYLCASSLALVGEKLFFGSGTQLSVL.

The rearrangement links TRBV18 to TRBJ1-2; TRBD1 agrees at 8 bases. This CDR3 is built from 14 residues. The trim removed 4 bases at V and 6 bases at J, leaving 7 bases unmatched. From germline, CDR1 is KGHSH and CDR2 LQKENI. The CDR3 DNA is TGTGCCAGCTCACTATTGGGACAGGATGATGGCTACACCTTC. As protein: CASSLLGQDDGYTF.

This clone appeared a few times. The chain carries TRBV18 and TRBJ2-7, with a possible D match to TRBD2 (6 bases). This CDR3 comprises 15 residues. The V end lost 4 bases, the J end lost 5 bases, and 18 bases lay between the germline ends. Germline assignment: CDR1 KGHSH and CDR2 LQKENI. CDR3 sequence (DNA): TGTGCCAGCTCACTTGAGGATGGAGGGGTCCACGAGCAGTACTTC. It encodes CASSLEDGGVHEQYF.

The V call is TRBV9, the J call TRBJ2-5, with 11 positions matching TRBD2. CDR3 length: 19 residues. Germline V gives CDR1 SGDLS, CDR2 YYNGEE. V lost 0 bases, J lost 1 base, and 11 bases stayed unmatched. The CDR3 is CASSVATGTSGGSQETQYF. Written as DNA, the CDR3 is TGTGCCAGCAGCGTAGCTACAGGGACTAGCGGAGGAAGCCAAGAGACCCAGTACTTC. Complete variable domain (other parts from reference TRBV9 and TRBJ2-5): DSGVTQTPKHLITATGQRVTLRCSPRSGDLSVYWYQQSLDQGLQFLIQYYNGEERAKGNILERFSAQQFPDLHSELNLSSLELGDSALYFCASSVATGTSGGSQETQYFGPGTRLLVL.

The V and J genes are TRBV9 and TRBJ2-3; D is possibly TRBD2 (6 bases). Trimming stripped 4 bases from V and 4 bases from J, with 16 bases between. The CDR3 extends over 15 amino acids. The germline gives CDR1 SGDLS, CDR2 YYNGEE. The CDR3 DNA is TGTGCCAGCAGCCCCGTTTTGGGGGGTGCAGATACGCAGTATTTT. Protein sequence: CASSPVLGGADTQYF.

This chain connects TRBV5-4 to TRBJ2-5, with a weak D call TRBD1 (6 bases). Germline assignment: CDR1 SGHNT and CDR2 YYREEE (reference sequence). This CDR3 is 15 amino acids long. The V gene lost 2 bases and the J gene lost 5 bases, with 16 bases spanning the gap. CDR3 in DNA: TGTGCCAGCAGCTTTTCACAGGGAACCCTTGAGACCCAGTACTTC. Amino acids: CASSFSQGTLETQYF.

The chain employs TRBV29-1 and TRBJ2-5, with no clear D. The V end lost 4 bases, the J end lost 5 bases, and 5 bases lay between the germline ends. This CDR3 is 10 amino acids long. Per germline, CDR1 SQVTM and CDR2 ANQGSEA. The CDR3 nucleotides are TGCAGCGTTGGCGCCGAGACCCAGTACTTC. Its protein is CSVGAETQYF.

The chain combines TRBV29-1 with TRBJ2-7; 9 nucleotides align to TRBD2. J was trimmed by 3 bases and V by 6 bases; bases with no gene match: 6. Germline assignment: CDR1 SQVTM and CDR2 ANQGSEA. The CDR3 totals 13 residues. The CDR3 reads CSVTGSGSYEQYF. The CDR3 DNA follows: TGCAGCGTGACTGGTAGCGGGAGCTACGAGCAGTACTTC.